This T cell receptor beta chain was recovered during a study of T and B cells in COVID-19 patients. From blood, about 250-500 ng of genomic DNA served as TRB template. The CDR3 length is 14 residues. Trimming cost V 1 base and J 7 bases, with 10 bases left between them. Within the sample, this clonotype is medium-sized (0.01 to 0.1%). The antigen remains undetermined. Findings of the study overall: Clonality of TRB repertoires was high in active COVID-19; recovery brought above-healthy diversity and richness.

BIOMED2 TRB-A/B primer pools were used in multiplex TRB PCR. Each CDR3 protein gets one entry after TCRdb re-called the multiplex PCR reads with MiXCR. The sample lists about 5,000 distinct CDR3 sequences; around 26% were seen once. The source material was blood. The receptor's source is a human donor with active COVID-19. The V and J genes are TRBV12-3 or TRBV12-4 and TRBJ1-4; D remains ambiguous. CDR3 nucleotide sequence: TGTGCCAGCAGTTTAGGTGCCTCGGTTGAAAAACTGTTTTTT. Translated, it gives CASSLGASVEKLFF.